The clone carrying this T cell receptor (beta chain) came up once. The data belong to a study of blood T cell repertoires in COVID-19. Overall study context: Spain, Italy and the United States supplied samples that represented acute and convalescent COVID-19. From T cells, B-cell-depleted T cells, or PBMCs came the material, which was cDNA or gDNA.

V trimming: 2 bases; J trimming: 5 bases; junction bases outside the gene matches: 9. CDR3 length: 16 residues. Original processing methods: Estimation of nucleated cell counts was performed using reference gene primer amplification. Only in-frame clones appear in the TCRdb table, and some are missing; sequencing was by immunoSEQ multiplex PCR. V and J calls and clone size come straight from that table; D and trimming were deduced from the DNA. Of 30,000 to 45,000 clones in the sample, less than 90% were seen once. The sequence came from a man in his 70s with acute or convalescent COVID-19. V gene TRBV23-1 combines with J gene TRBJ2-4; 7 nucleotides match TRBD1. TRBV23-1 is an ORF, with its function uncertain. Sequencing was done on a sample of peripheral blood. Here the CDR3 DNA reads TGCGCCAGCAGTCAAGAGATACAGGGGTTTGAAAACATTCAGTACTTC. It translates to CASSQEIQGFENIQYF.